This TCR beta chain comes out of a study of blood T cell repertoires in COVID-19. Study at large: COVID-19 samples collected from the United States, Italy and Spain covered acute and convalescent phases. Sample material is recorded as cDNA or gDNA derived from T cells, B-cell-depleted T cells, or PBMCs.

The germline V and J ends were trimmed by 7 bases and 1 base, with 10 bases remaining between them. From germline, CDR1 is LNHDA and CDR2 SQIVND (reference sequence). The CDR3 extends over 13 amino acids. This clone came up a few times. Per the original data handling: Cell counts per sample came from amplifying reference gene primers. Clones were read by immunoSEQ multiplex PCR, and TCRdb kept only the in-frame ones, dropping some. V and J calls and clone size are given by that table; D and trimming were obtained from the DNA. The sample shows 95,000 to 100,000 clones, approximately 85% of them seen only once.

The source is an elderly woman with active or convalescent COVID-19. This rearrangement joins TRBV19 to TRBJ1-1, with D possibly matching TRBD1 (6 bases). The sequencing sample was made of peripheral blood. CDR3 sequence: CASTGQRNTEAFF. For the CDR3, the DNA is TGTGCCAGTACCGGACAGAGGAACACTGAAGCTTTCTTT.